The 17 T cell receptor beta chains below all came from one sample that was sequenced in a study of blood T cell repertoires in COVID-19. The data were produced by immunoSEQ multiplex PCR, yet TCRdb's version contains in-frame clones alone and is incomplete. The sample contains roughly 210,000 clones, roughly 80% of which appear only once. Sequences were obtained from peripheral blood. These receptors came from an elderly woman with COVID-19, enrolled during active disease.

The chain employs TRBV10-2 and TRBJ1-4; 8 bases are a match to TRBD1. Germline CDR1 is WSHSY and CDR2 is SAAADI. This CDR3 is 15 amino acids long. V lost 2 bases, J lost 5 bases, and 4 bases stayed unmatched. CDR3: CASSEIGQGNEKLFF. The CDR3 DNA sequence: TGCGCCAGCAGTGAGATAGGACAGGGCAATGAAAAACTGTTTTTT.

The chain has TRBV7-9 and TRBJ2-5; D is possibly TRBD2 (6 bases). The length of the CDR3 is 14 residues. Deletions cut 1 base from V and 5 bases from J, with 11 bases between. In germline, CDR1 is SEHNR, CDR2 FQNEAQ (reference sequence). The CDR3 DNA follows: TGTGCCAGCAGCTTAGTCGGGGGACCCGAGACCCAGTACTTC. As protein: CASSLVGGPETQYF.

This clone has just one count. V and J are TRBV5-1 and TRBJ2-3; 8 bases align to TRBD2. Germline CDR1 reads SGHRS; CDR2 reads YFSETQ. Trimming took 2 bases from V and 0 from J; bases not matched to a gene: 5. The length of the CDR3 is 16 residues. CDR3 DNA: TGCGCCAGCAGCTTATCGGGGGGGTCTAGCACAGATACGCAGTATTTT. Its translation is CASSLSGGSSTDTQYF.

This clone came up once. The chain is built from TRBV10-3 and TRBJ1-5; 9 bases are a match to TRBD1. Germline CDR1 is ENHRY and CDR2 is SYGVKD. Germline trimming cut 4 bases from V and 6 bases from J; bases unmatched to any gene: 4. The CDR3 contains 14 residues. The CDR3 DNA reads TGTGCCATCAGTGTGACAGGGGGTGTTCAGCCCCAGCATTTT. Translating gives CAISVTGGVQPQHF.

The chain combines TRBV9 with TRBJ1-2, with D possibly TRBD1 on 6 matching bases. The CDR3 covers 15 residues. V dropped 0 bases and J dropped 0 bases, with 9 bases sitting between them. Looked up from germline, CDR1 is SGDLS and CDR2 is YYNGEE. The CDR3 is CASSVGAGANYGYTF. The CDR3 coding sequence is TGTGCCAGCAGCGTAGGGGCAGGGGCTAACTATGGCTACACCTTC.

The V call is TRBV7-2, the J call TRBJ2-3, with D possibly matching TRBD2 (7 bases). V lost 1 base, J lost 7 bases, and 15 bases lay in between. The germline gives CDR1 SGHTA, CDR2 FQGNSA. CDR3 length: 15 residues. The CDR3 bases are TGTGCCAGCAGCTTAGACGGGGGGCGGCGAAATACGCAGTATTTT. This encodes CASSLDGGRRNTQYF.

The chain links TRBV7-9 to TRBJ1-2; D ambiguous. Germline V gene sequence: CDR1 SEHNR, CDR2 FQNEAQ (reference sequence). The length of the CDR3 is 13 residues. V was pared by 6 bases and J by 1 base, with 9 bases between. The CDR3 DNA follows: TGTGCCAGCAGTCCGCAGGTTAACTATGGCTACACCTTC. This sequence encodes CASSPQVNYGYTF. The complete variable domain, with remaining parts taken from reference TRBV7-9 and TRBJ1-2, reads DTGVSQNPRHKITKRGQNVTFRCDPISEHNRLYWYRQTLGQGPEFLTYFQNEAQLEKSRLLSDRFSAERPKGSFSTLEIQRTEQGDSAMYLCASSPQVNYGYTFGSGTRLTVV.

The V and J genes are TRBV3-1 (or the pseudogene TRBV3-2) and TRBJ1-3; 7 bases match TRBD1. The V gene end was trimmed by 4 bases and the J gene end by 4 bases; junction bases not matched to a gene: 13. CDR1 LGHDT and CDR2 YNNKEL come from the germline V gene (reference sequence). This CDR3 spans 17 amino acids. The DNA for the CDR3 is TGTGCCAGCAGCCCCGCTCAGGGGGTGATGGCAGGAAACACCATATATTTT. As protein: CASSPAQGVMAGNTIYF.

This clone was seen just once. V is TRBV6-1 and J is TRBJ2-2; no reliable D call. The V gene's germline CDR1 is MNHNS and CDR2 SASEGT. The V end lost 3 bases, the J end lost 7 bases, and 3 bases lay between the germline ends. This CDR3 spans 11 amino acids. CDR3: CASSDRGELFF. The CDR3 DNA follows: TGTGCCAGCAGTGACCGCGGGGAGCTGTTTTTT.

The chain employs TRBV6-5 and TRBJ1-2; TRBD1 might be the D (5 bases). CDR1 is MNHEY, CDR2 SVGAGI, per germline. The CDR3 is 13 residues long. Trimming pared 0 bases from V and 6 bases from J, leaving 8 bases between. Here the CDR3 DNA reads TGTGCCAGCAGTTACTCGCAGGGAAATGGCTACACCTTC. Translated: CASSYSQGNGYTF.

CDR3: CASSLQGGNSPLHF. The DNA for the CDR3 is TGCGCCAGCAGCTTGCAAGGGGGCAATTCACCCCTCCACTTT. V gene TRBV5-1 combines with J gene TRBJ1-6; 7 bases match TRBD1. The V segment lost 1 base and the J segment 7 bases; nucleotides outside the gene matches: 2. CDR1 is SGHRS, CDR2 YFSETQ, per germline. The length of the CDR3 is 14 residues.

The CDR3 loop is CASSLLDSYSNQPQHF. CDR3 bases: TGTGCCAGCAGCTTGTTGGACAGCTATAGCAATCAGCCCCAGCATTTT. This chain joins TRBV5-5 and TRBJ1-5; weak D call: TRBD1 (6 bases). Germline V lookup: CDR1 SGHKS, CDR2 YYEKEE (reference sequence). Trimming took 1 base from V and 0 from J, leaving 11 bases between them. This CDR3 comprises 16 residues.

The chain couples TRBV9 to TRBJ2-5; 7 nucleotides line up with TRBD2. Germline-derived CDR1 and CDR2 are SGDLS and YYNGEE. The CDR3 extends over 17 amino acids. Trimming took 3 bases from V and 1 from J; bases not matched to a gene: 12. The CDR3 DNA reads TGTGCCAGCAGCGAGAGGCCCCTAACGGGGGGCCAAGAGACCCAGTACTTC. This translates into CASSERPLTGGQETQYF.

The CDR3 protein is CASSISGTGMGNYGYTF. As DNA, the CDR3 is TGTGCCAGTAGTATAAGCGGGACAGGCATGGGTAACTATGGCTACACCTTC. The J gene is TRBJ1-2, the V gene TRBV19; 8 nucleotides agree with TRBD1. The CDR3 runs 17 residues. V shed 2 bases and J 1 base; nucleotides not matched to a gene: 9. The V gene's germline CDR1 is LNHDA and CDR2 SQIVND (reference sequence).

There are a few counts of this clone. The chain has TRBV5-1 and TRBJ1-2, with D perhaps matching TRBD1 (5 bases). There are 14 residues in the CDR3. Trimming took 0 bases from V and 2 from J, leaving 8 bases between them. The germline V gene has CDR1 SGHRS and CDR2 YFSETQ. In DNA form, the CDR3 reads TGCGCCAGCAGCTTGGATGGGGGGAACTATGGCTACACCTTC. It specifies CASSLDGGNYGYTF. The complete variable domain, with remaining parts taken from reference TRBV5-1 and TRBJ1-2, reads KAGVTQTPRYLIKTRGQQVTLSCSPISGHRSVSWYQQTPGQGLQFLFEYFSETQRNKGNFPGRFSGRQFSNSRSEMNVSTLELGDSALYLCASSLDGGNYGYTFGSGTRLTVV.

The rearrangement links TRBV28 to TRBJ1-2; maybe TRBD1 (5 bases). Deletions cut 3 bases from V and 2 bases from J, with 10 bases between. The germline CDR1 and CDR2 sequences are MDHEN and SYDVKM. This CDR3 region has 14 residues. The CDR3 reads CASSFLRQNYGYTF. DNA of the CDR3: TGTGCCAGCAGTTTTCTTCGACAGAACTATGGCTACACCTTC.

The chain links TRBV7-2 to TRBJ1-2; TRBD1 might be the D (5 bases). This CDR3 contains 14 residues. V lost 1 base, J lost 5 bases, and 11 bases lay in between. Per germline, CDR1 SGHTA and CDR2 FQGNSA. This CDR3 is CASSLGTGPYGYTF. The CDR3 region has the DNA TGTGCCAGCAGCTTAGGTACAGGACCATATGGCTACACCTTC. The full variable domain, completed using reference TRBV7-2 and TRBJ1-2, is GAGVSQSPSNKVTEKGKDVELRCDPISGHTALYWYRQSLGQGLEFLIYFQGNSAPDKSGLPSDRFSAERTGGSVSTLTIQRTQQEDSAVYLCASSLGTGPYGYTFGSGTRLTVV.